The text below deals with one TCR beta chain. The source of the sample is a study of shared clonotypes between healthy human individuals. Trimming cost V 6 bases and J 0 bases, with 15 bases left between them. Germline assignment: CDR1 ENHRY and CDR2 SYGVKD. The CDR3 extends over 17 amino acids. TCRdb's copy holds only in-frame clones and misses some; the assay was immunoSEQ multiplex PCR. This repertoire shows approximately 1.4 million clones, roughly 98% found once; its top ten account for less than 0.55%. This chain connects TRBV10-3 to TRBJ2-6; no firm D call. The receptor was derived from a man younger than 40 in good health. Sequencing was done on a sample of naive CD4+ T cells sorted from blood. Subset described: CD45RA+ positively selected. CDR3 nucleotides: TGTGCCATCAGGACTCCTCTTATGTCCTCTGGGGCCAACGTCCTGACTTTC. Protein: CAIRTPLMSSGANVLTF.